This T cell receptor beta chain was captured in a study of beta chain features in type 1 diabetes (dated by TCRdb to between 2018 and 2020). The study in broad terms: Patients and healthy donors did not differ in mean age, gender distribution, total cell number or subset yield. A total of roughly 100 million sorted cells were examined across all samples, and RNA yield correlated strongly with the number of cells per subset. The study compared the TCRB repertoires of sorted circulating CD4+ T cell subsets in recently diagnosed type 1 diabetes patients with those in matched healthy donors. Regulatory and stem cell-like memory subsets were isolated from only 8 patients and 8 healthy donors, whereas naive and central memory subsets came from all 30 or so donors.

Concerning this clone: Its antigen specificity is not known. The record has no base qualities; no much larger clone is one base away. Other DNA sequences in this specimen translate into the identical CDR3.

From each donor, a single peripheral blood sample of approximately 0.11 L on average was drawn into heparinised tubes. Naive, central memory, regulatory and stem cell-like memory CD4+ T cells were sorted on a BD FACSAria II using a panel including CD45RO, CCR7, CD25, CD127, CD95 and CD27. Every sorted population had a purity above 95%. PBMCs were isolated right away by Lymphoprep density gradient centrifugation and were stained directly, without culture. So that batch effects would be minimized, each experiment stained and sorted samples in pairs, pairing one healthy donor with one patient. Study-wide conclusions, independent of this receptor: Naive, central memory and regulatory TCRB repertoires appeared to be more alike among patients than among healthy donors. PCR may preferentially amplify shorter templates, but because patient and control samples were amplified and corrected together, any resulting skew would affect both groups equally. HLA sub-analyses involved small numbers of individuals, so any influence of HLA type on TCRB rearrangement remained unresolved. Because cDNA rather than genomic DNA was sequenced, highly expressing activated cells could have been over-represented, although no difference in activation and CD3 levels was found between groups. A moderate but significant shortening of TCRB CDR3 length was observed in type 1 diabetes patients in all four CD4+ subsets. Fewer insertions and more nucleotide deletions at VDJ recombination sites were observed in patients with type 1 diabetes, implying thymic rearrangement abnormalities.

CDR1 and CDR2, looked up from the germline V gene, are SGHTA and FQGTGA. Including cysteine and phenylalanine, the CDR3 has 13 amino acids. Only the CDR3 part of the read is kept: 39 bases, read in frame from the first base. Between the V and J ends, shortened by 4 bases and 1 base respectively, the junction contains 7 bases. The High Capacity cDNA Reverse Transcription Kit was used to reverse transcribe all of the isolated RNA, meaning that expressed TCRB transcripts were what got sequenced. Naive, central memory and regulatory T cell samples underwent deep immunoSEQ sequencing, averaging about 3.57 million total reads per sample. After sorted cells were lysed in RLT buffer, RNA was extracted with DNase-treated RNeasy Micro or Mini kits, with the choice depending on cell number. To prevent cross-contamination, each cell subset was processed individually, whereas patient and healthy donor samples were processed jointly. TCRB sequences were amplified from cDNA with the immunoSEQ multiplex PCR, producing 87-bp fragments spanning the CDR3 region. Sequencing of the amplicons was done on the Illumina HiSeq platform. The authors' pipeline ran thus. PCR bias was computationally corrected using synthetic template baselines, reads within Hamming distance 2 were collapsed, and singletons that could not be merged were discarded. Reads were aligned to IMGT to assign V, D and J genes, CDR3 length, and insertions or deletions at six rearrangement sites. Within each subset, clonotype counts were normalized to sorted cell number, after which true diversity and Gini coefficients were computed with the tcR R package. The overlap coefficient, calculated on TCRB nucleotide sequences, was used to quantify repertoire sharing. TCRdb obtained this table from immuneACCESS and retained in-frame rearrangements with V and J assigned. These tables miss some clones; where compared with another copy, unresolved V genes account for less than half of the shortfall, and the remainder is unexplained. The D gene and trimming were derived from the DNA, and the V and J assignments and clone size from that table. A total of roughly 150,000 clones appear in this sample, roughly 10% of them only once. The ten largest clones represent roughly 2% of the sample.

The sequenced sample consisted of central memory CD4+ T cells from blood. The sequence links TRBV7-3 to TRBJ1-1; tentative D gene TRBD1, with 5 bases matching. This receptor was identified in a man aged 18 to 30 in good health. This receptor carries the CDR3 CASSSDKNTEAFF. The bases read TGTGCCAGCAGCTCGGACAAGAACACTGAAGCTTTCTTT.